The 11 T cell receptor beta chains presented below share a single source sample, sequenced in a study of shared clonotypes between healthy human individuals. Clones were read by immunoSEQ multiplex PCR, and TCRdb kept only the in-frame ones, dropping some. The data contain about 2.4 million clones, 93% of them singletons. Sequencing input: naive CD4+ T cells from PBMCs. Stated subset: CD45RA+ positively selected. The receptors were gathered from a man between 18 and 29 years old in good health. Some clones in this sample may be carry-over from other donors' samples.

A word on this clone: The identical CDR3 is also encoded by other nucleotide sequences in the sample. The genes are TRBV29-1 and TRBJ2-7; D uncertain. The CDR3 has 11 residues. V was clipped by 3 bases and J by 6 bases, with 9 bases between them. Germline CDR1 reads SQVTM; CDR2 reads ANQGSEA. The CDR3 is CSVESRSEQYF. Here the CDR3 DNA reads TGCAGCGTTGAGAGCAGGTCCGAGCAGTACTTC.

The CDR3 loop is CASSFRGGTRAYEQYF. The CDR3 nucleotides read TGTGCCAGCAGTTTCCGTGGGGGGACTAGAGCCTACGAGCAGTACTTC. The V gene is TRBV28, the J gene TRBJ2-7, with 8 bases matching TRBD2. Per the germline V gene, CDR1 is MDHEN and CDR2 is SYDVKM. V was pared by 3 bases and J by 2 bases, with 9 bases of the junction left unmatched. CDR3 size: 16 residues. The full variable domain, completed using reference TRBV28 and TRBJ2-7, is DVKVTQSSRYLVKRTGEKVFLECVQDMDHENMFWYRQDPGLGLRLIYFSYDVKMKEKGDIPEGYSVSREKKERFSLILESASTNQTSMYLCASSFRGGTRAYEQYFGPGTRLTVT.

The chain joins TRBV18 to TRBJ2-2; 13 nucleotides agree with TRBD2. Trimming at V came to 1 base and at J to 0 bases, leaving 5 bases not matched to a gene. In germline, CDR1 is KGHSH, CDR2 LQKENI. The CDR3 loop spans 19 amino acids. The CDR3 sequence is CASSPLIGLAGANTGELFF. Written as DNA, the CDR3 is TGTGCCAGCTCACCACTTATAGGACTAGCGGGGGCGAACACCGGGGAGCTGTTTTTT.

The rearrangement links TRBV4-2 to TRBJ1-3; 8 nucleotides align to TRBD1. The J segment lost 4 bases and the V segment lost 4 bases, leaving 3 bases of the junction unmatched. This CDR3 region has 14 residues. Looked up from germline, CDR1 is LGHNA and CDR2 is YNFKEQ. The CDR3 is CASSRDRSGNTIYF. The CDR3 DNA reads TGTGCCAGCAGCCGGGACAGGTCAGGAAACACCATATATTTT.

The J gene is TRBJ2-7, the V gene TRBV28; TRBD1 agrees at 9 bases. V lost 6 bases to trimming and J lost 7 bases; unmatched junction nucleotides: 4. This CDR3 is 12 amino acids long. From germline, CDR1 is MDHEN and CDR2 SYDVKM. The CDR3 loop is CASRQGAREQYF. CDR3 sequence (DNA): TGTGCCAGCAGACAGGGGGCGCGGGAGCAGTACTTC. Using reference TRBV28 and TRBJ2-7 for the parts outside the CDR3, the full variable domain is DVKVTQSSRYLVKRTGEKVFLECVQDMDHENMFWYRQDPGLGLRLIYFSYDVKMKEKGDIPEGYSVSREKKERFSLILESASTNQTSMYLCASRQGAREQYFGPGTRLTVT.

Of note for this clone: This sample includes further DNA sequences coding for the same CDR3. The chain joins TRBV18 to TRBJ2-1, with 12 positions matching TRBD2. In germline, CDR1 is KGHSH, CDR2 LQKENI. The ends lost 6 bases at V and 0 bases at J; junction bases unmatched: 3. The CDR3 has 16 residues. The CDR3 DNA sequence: TGTGCCAGCTCGCCGACTAGCGGGAGCTCCTACAATGAGCAGTTCTTC. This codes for CASSPTSGSSYNEQFF.

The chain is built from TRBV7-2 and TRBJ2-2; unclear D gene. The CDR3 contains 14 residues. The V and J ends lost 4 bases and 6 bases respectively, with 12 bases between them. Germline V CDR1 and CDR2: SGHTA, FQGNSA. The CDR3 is CASSSRRASGELFF. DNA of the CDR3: TGTGCCAGCAGCTCCCGACGGGCCTCCGGGGAGCTGTTTTTT.

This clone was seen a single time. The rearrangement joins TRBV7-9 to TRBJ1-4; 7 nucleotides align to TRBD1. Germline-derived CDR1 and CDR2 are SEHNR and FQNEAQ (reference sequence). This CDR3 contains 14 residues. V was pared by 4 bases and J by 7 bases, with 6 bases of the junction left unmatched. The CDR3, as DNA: TGTGCCAGCAGCTCGGGACAGTACCGTGAAAAACTGTTTTTT. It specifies CASSSGQYREKLFF. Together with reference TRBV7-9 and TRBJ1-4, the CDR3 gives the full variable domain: DTGVSQNPRHKITKRGQNVTFRCDPISEHNRLYWYRQTLGQGPEFLTYFQNEAQLEKSRLLSDRFSAERPKGSFSTLEIQRTEQGDSAMYLCASSSGQYREKLFFGSGTQLSVL.

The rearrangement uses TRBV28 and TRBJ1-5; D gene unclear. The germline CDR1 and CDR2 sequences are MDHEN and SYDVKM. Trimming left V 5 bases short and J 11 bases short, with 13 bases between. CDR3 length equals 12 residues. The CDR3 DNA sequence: TGTGCCAGCAGTACACCGACCGGGACCCAGCATTTT. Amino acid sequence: CASSTPTGTQHF.

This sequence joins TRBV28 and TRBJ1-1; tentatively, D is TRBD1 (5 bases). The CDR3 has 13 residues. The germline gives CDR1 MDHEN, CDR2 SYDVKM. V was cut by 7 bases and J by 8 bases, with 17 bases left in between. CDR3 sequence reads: CASTRDSQREAFF. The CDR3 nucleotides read TGTGCCAGCACCAGGGACTCCCAGAGGGAAGCTTTCTTT.

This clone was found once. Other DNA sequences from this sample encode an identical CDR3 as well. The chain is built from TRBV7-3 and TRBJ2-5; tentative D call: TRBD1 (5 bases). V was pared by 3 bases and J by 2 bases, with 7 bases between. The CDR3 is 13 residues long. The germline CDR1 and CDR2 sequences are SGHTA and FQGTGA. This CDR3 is CASSFGAQETQYF. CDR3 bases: TGTGCCAGCAGCTTTGGGGCACAAGAGACCCAGTACTTC.